The TCR beta chain under discussion was sequenced for a study of blood T cell repertoires in COVID-19. Study information: PBMCs, B-cell-depleted T cells, or T cells provided the cDNA or gDNA that made up the material.

This clone came up once. Sequenced by immunoSEQ multiplex PCR; TCRdb stores in-frame clones only, minus some. The sample contains some 380,000 clones, 88% of which appear only once. CDR3 size: 14 residues. V lost 0 bases and J 3 bases, leaving 10 bases between the germline ends. CDR1 and CDR2 (germline): SGHNT, YYREEE (reference sequence). Material: PBMCs or T cells enriched from blood (not recorded which). The source is a woman between 40 and 55 years old with acute COVID-19. V gene TRBV5-4 combines with J gene TRBJ2-7; a weak D match, TRBD2 (6 bases). CDR3 DNA: TGTGCCAGCAGCTTGGCCGGGCGGGACTACGAGCAGTACTTC. Protein product: CASSLAGRDYEQYF.